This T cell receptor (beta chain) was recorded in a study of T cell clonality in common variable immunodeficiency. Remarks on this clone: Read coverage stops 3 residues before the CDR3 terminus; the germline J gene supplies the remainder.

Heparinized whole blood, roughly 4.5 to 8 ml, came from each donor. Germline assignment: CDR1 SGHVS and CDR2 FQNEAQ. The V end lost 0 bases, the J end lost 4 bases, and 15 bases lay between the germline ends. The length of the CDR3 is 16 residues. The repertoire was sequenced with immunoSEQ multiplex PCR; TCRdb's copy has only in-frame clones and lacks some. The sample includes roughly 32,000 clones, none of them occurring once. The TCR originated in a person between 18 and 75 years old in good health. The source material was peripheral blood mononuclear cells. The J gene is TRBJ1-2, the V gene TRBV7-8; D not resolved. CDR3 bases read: TGTGCCAGCAGCTTAGCCACAGAACCTTTCCCCTATGGC. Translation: CASSLATEPFPYG. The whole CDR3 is CASSLATEPFPYGYTF.